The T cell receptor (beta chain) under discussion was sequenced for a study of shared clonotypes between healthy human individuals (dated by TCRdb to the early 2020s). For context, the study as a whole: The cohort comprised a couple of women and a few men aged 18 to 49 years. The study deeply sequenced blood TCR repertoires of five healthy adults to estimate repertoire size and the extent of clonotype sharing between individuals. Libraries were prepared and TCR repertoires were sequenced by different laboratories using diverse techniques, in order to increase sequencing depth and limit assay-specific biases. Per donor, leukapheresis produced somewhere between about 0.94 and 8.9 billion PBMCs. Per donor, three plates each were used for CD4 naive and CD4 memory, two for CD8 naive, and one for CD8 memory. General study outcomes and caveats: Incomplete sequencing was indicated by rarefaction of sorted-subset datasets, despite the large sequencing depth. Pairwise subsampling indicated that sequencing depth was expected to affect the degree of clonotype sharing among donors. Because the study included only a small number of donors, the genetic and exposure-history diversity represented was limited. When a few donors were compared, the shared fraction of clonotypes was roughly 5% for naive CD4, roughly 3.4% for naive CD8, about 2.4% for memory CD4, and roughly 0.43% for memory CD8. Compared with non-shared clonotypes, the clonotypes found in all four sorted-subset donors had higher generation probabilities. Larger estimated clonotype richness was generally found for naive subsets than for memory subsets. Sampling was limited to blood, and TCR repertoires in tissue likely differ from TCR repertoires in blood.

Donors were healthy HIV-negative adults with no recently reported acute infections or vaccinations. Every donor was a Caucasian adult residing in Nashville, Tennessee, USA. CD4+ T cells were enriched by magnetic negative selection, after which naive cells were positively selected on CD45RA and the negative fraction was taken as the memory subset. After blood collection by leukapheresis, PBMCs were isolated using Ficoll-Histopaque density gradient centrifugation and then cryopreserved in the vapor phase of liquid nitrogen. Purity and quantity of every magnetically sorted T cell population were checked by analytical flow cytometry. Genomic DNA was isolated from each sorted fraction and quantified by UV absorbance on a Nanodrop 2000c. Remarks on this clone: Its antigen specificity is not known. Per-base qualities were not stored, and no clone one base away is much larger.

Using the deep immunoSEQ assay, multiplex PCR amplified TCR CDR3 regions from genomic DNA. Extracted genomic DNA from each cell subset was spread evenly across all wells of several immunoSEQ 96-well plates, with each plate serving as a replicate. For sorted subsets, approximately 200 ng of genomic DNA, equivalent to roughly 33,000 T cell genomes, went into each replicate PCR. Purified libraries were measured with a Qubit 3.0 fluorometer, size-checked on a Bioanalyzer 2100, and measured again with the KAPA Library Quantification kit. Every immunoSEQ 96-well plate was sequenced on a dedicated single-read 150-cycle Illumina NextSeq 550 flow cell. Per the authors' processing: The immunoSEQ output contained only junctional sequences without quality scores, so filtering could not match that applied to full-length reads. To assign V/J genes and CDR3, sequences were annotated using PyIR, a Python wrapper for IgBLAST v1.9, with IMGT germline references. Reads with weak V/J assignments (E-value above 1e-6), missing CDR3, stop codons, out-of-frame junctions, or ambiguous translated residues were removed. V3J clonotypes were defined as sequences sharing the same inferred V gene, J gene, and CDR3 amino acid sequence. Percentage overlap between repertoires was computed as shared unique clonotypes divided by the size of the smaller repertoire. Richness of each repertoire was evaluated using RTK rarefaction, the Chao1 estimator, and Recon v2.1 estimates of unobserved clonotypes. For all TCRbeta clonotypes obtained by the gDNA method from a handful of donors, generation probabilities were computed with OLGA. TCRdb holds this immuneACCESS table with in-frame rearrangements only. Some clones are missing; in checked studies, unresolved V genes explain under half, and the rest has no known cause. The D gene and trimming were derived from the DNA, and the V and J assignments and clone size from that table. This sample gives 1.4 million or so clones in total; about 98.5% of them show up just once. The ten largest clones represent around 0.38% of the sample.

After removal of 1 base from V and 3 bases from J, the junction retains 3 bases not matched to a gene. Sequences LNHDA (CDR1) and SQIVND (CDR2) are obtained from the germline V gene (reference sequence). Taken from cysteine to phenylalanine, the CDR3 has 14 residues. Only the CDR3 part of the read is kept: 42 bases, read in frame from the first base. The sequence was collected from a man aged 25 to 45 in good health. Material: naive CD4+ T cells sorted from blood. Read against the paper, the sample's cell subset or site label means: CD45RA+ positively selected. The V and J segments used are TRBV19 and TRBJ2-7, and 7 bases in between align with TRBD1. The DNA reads TGTGCCAGTAGTATAGGGGACAGTCGCTACGAGCAGTACTTC. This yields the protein CASSIGDSRYEQYF.